These T cell receptor beta chains were read from a single sample in a study of Tregs in tolerant kidney transplant recipients. The protocol was immunoSEQ multiplex PCR, while the TCRdb copy is restricted to in-frame clones and leaves out a portion. The repertoire consists of about 240,000 clones, with around 81% occurring once and the leading ten covering about 0.58%. Sequencing was carried out using CD4+ T cells from blood. The receptors here all came from a human donor in good health. The CDR3 runs from the conserved cysteine through the conserved F or W. Fields, in order: V gene, D gene, clone size, J gene, CDR3 protein, CDR3 DNA. D genes are given only for firm matches. Clone size appears in some rows only: once, few, many, or a class for an expanded clone.

v_gene: TRBV11-1; d_gene: -; abundance: -; j_gene: TRBJ1-6; CDR3aa: CASRWTDEDSPLHF; CDR3nt: TGTGCCAGCAGATGGACAGACGAAGATTCACCCCTCCACTTT
v_gene: TRBV4-2; d_gene: -; abundance: -; j_gene: TRBJ1-4; CDR3aa: CASSQLSGGEKLFF; CDR3nt: TGTGCCAGCAGCCAATTGTCAGGAGGTGAAAAACTGTTTTTT
v_gene: TRBV2; d_gene: -; abundance: few; j_gene: TRBJ1-5; CDR3aa: CASAEQGGGQPQHF; CDR3nt: TGTGCCAGCGCCGAACAGGGTGGCGGTCAGCCCCAGCATTTT
v_gene: TRBV9; d_gene: TRBD1; abundance: -; j_gene: TRBJ1-5; CDR3aa: CASSDPPASTGGLHRDSNQPQHF; CDR3nt: TGTGCCAGCAGCGACCCCCCGGCCAGTACAGGGGGCCTCCATCGAGACTCCAATCAGCCCCAGCATTTT
v_gene: TRBV7-8; d_gene: -; abundance: few; j_gene: TRBJ2-2; CDR3aa: CASSPPSLSSAGELFF; CDR3nt: TGTGCCAGCAGCCCTCCCAGTTTGTCGTCGGCCGGGGAGCTGTTTTTT
v_gene: TRBV7-9; d_gene: -; abundance: few; j_gene: TRBJ1-1; CDR3aa: CASSPRTEAFF; CDR3nt: TGTGCCAGCAGTCCCCGTACTGAAGCTTTCTTT
v_gene: TRBV5-1; d_gene: TRBD1; abundance: -; j_gene: TRBJ2-7; CDR3aa: CASSLEFAGTGSPGAGEQYF; CDR3nt: TGCGCCAGCAGCTTGGAGTTTGCTGGGACAGGGTCTCCCGGCGCTGGCGAGCAGTACTTC
v_gene: TRBV27; d_gene: -; abundance: -; j_gene: TRBJ2-1; CDR3aa: CASLGLAANEQFF; CDR3nt: TGTGCCAGCCTAGGACTGGCGGCCAATGAGCAGTTCTTC
v_gene: TRBV18; d_gene: TRBD2; abundance: -; j_gene: TRBJ2-1; CDR3aa: CASSRTSPSSYNEQFF; CDR3nt: TGTGCCAGCTCAAGGACTAGCCCGAGCTCCTACAATGAGCAGTTCTTC
v_gene: TRBV6-1; d_gene: TRBD1; abundance: once; j_gene: TRBJ2-4; CDR3aa: CASSRTGENIQYF; CDR3nt: TGTGCCAGCAGCAGGACAGGGGAAAACATTCAGTACTTC
v_gene: TRBV13; d_gene: -; abundance: -; j_gene: TRBJ2-7; CDR3aa: CASSPSRDPSSYEQYF; CDR3nt: TGTGCCAGCAGCCCCTCCCGGGACCCCTCCTCCTACGAGCAGTACTTC
v_gene: TRBV10-3; d_gene: TRBD2; abundance: -; j_gene: TRBJ2-5; CDR3aa: CAIRDSGGHQETQYF; CDR3nt: TGTGCCATCAGGGATAGCGGGGGCCACCAAGAGACCCAGTACTTC
v_gene: TRBV6-4; d_gene: -; abundance: once; j_gene: TRBJ2-7; CDR3aa: CASSDSGWAGYEQYF; CDR3nt: TGTGCCAGCAGTGACTCAGGGTGGGCAGGCTACGAGCAGTACTTC
v_gene: TRBV10-1; d_gene: TRBD1; abundance: -; j_gene: TRBJ2-5; CDR3aa: CASSPGQGLDKETQYF; CDR3nt: TGCGCCAGCAGTCCTGGACAGGGACTGGATAAGGAGACCCAGTACTTC
v_gene: TRBV4-2; d_gene: -; abundance: -; j_gene: TRBJ2-2; CDR3aa: CASSQGRNTGELFF; CDR3nt: TGTGCCAGCAGCCAAGGACGGAACACCGGGGAGCTGTTTTTT
v_gene: TRBV5-8; d_gene: TRBD1; abundance: few; j_gene: TRBJ1-5; CDR3aa: CASNPGQGANQPQHF; CDR3nt: TGTGCCAGCAACCCGGGACAGGGGGCAAATCAGCCCCAGCATTTT
v_gene: TRBV2; d_gene: TRBD2; abundance: -; j_gene: TRBJ2-1; CDR3aa: CASSYLAGGALNEQFF; CDR3nt: TGTGCCAGCAGTTACCTAGCGGGAGGGGCTTTAAATGAGCAGTTCTTC
v_gene: TRBV6-6; d_gene: -; abundance: -; j_gene: TRBJ1-1; CDR3aa: CASSYFEGGVAFF; CDR3nt: TGTGCCAGCAGTTACTTTGAGGGGGGAGTAGCTTTCTTT
v_gene: TRBV6-1; d_gene: -; abundance: -; j_gene: TRBJ2-7; CDR3aa: CASSPTGSLNYEQYF; CDR3nt: TGTGCCAGTAGTCCGACAGGTTCCCTGAACTACGAGCAGTACTTC
v_gene: TRBV27; d_gene: TRBD1; abundance: -; j_gene: TRBJ2-7; CDR3aa: CASREGQVSYEQYF; CDR3nt: TGTGCCAGCAGGGAGGGACAGGTCTCCTACGAGCAGTACTTC
v_gene: TRBV6-1; d_gene: -; abundance: once; j_gene: TRBJ1-2; CDR3aa: CASRRTDTNYGYTF; CDR3nt: TGTGCCAGCAGACGGACGGACACTAACTATGGCTACACCTTC
v_gene: TRBV5-1; d_gene: TRBD1; abundance: -; j_gene: TRBJ1-2; CDR3aa: CASSGGTGASGYTF; CDR3nt: TGCGCCAGCAGCGGGGGGACAGGTGCGTCGGGCTACACCTTC
v_gene: TRBV4-1; d_gene: -; abundance: -; j_gene: TRBJ2-5; CDR3aa: CASSQAVKETQYF; CDR3nt: TGCGCCAGCAGCCAAGCCGTAAAGGAGACCCAGTACTTC
v_gene: TRBV5-1; d_gene: -; abundance: -; j_gene: TRBJ2-7; CDR3aa: CASSGTPTYEQYF; CDR3nt: TGCGCCAGCAGCGGCACTCCCACCTACGAGCAGTACTTC
v_gene: TRBV27; d_gene: TRBD1; abundance: -; j_gene: TRBJ2-3; CDR3aa: CASRGTGTDTQYF; CDR3nt: TGTGCCAGCAGGGGGACAGGCACAGATACGCAGTATTTT
v_gene: TRBV5-1; d_gene: TRBD1; abundance: -; j_gene: TRBJ2-7; CDR3aa: CASSGTGTGEQYF; CDR3nt: TGCGCCAGCTCCGGGACAGGGACTGGGGAGCAGTACTTC
v_gene: TRBV5-4; d_gene: TRBD1; abundance: -; j_gene: TRBJ2-4; CDR3aa: CASSFGTGKNIQYF; CDR3nt: TGTGCCAGCAGCTTCGGGACAGGGAAAAACATTCAGTACTTC
v_gene: TRBV5-1; d_gene: TRBD1; abundance: few; j_gene: TRBJ1-1; CDR3aa: CASSLGGTDNPNLAFF; CDR3nt: TGCGCCAGCAGCTTGGGGGGGACAGACAACCCCAATCTAGCTTTCTTT
v_gene: TRBV2; d_gene: -; abundance: -; j_gene: TRBJ1-2; CDR3aa: CASRGQRGVYGYTF; CDR3nt: TGTGCCAGCAGAGGACAGCGTGGGGTTTATGGCTACACCTTC
v_gene: TRBV6-5; d_gene: -; abundance: -; j_gene: TRBJ1-2; CDR3aa: CASSKDSNYGYTF; CDR3nt: TGTGCCAGCAGTAAGGACAGTAACTATGGCTACACCTTC
v_gene: TRBV10-3; d_gene: -; abundance: -; j_gene: TRBJ2-3; CDR3aa: CATSQADTQYF; CDR3nt: TGTGCCACCTCTCAAGCAGATACGCAGTATTTT
v_gene: TRBV4-1; d_gene: -; abundance: once; j_gene: TRBJ1-5; CDR3aa: CASSQDTGGGYSNQPQHF; CDR3nt: TGCGCCAGCAGCCAAGACACCGGGGGGGGATATAGCAATCAGCCCCAGCATTTT
v_gene: TRBV2; d_gene: -; abundance: few; j_gene: TRBJ1-1; CDR3aa: CASRREGTEAFF; CDR3nt: TGTGCCAGCCGCAGGGAGGGCACTGAAGCTTTCTTT
v_gene: TRBV19; d_gene: -; abundance: -; j_gene: TRBJ2-6; CDR3aa: CASQWDTNSGANVLTF; CDR3nt: TGTGCCAGCCAGTGGGACACTAACTCTGGGGCCAACGTCCTGACTTTC
v_gene: TRBV2; d_gene: -; abundance: -; j_gene: TRBJ1-3; CDR3aa: CASSEAGINTIYF; CDR3nt: TGTGCCAGCAGTGAGGCAGGGATTAACACCATATATTTT
v_gene: TRBV6-5; d_gene: -; abundance: -; j_gene: TRBJ2-5; CDR3aa: CASSYRASQETQYF; CDR3nt: TGTGCCAGCAGTTACAGGGCTAGCCAAGAGACCCAGTACTTC
v_gene: TRBV15; d_gene: TRBD2; abundance: once; j_gene: TRBJ2-5; CDR3aa: CATSTAGLAGGQETQYF; CDR3nt: TGTGCCACCAGCACCGCCGGACTAGCGGGGGGGCAAGAGACCCAGTACTTC
v_gene: TRBV18; d_gene: TRBD1; abundance: -; j_gene: TRBJ1-3; CDR3aa: CASTETGSSGNTIYF; CDR3nt: TGTGCCAGCACGGAGACAGGGAGCTCTGGAAACACCATATATTTT
v_gene: TRBV2; d_gene: -; abundance: -; j_gene: TRBJ1-1; CDR3aa: CASSGQSPRTEAFF; CDR3nt: TGTGCCAGCAGTGGACAGTCCCCTCGAACTGAAGCTTTCTTT
v_gene: TRBV6-6; d_gene: -; abundance: -; j_gene: TRBJ2-5; CDR3aa: CASISWGKTQYF; CDR3nt: TGTGCCAGCATATCGTGGGGAAAGACCCAGTACTTC
v_gene: TRBV11-2; d_gene: TRBD1; abundance: -; j_gene: TRBJ1-4; CDR3aa: CASSPANTGVMATNEKLFF; CDR3nt: TGTGCCAGCAGCCCCGCTAATACAGGGGTGATGGCAACTAATGAAAAACTGTTTTTT
v_gene: TRBV7-9; d_gene: -; abundance: few; j_gene: TRBJ2-7; CDR3aa: CASSLVLTGSSYEQYF; CDR3nt: TGTGCCAGCAGCTTAGTGCTGACAGGATCCTCCTACGAGCAGTACTTC
v_gene: TRBV6-5; d_gene: -; abundance: -; j_gene: TRBJ2-5; CDR3aa: CASGGRRETQYF; CDR3nt: TGTGCCAGCGGGGGGCGGAGGGAGACCCAGTACTTC
v_gene: TRBV4-2; d_gene: TRBD1; abundance: once; j_gene: TRBJ2-7; CDR3aa: CASSPGQGKNEQYF; CDR3nt: TGTGCCAGCAGCCCGGGACAGGGAAAGAACGAGCAGTACTTC
v_gene: TRBV6-5; d_gene: TRBD1; abundance: -; j_gene: TRBJ1-1; CDR3aa: CASSYGDRGNTEAFF; CDR3nt: TGTGCCAGCAGTTACGGGGACAGGGGTAACACTGAAGCTTTCTTT
v_gene: TRBV7-2; d_gene: -; abundance: -; j_gene: TRBJ2-5; CDR3aa: CASSLGNRIQETQYF; CDR3nt: TGTGCCAGCAGCTTAGGCAACAGGATCCAAGAGACCCAGTACTTC